This record concerns one TCR beta chain sequence. As yet, its antigen is unknown. Assay: immunoSEQ multiplex PCR; the TCRdb copy retains only in-frame clones and omits some. The sample holds about 30,000 clones, about four fifths seen once. After removal of 2 bases from V and 1 base from J, the junction contained 4 bases not matched to a gene. CDR1 and CDR2 from the germline V gene are MNHEY and SMNVEV (reference sequence). The CDR3 consists of 16 residues. FACS sorted CD4+ or CD8+ T cells into CD45RA+ naive and CD45RO+ memory. This entry is derived from a study of regulatory dendritic cells for organ transplantation. Study outcomes and limitations: Regulatory dendritic cells appeared to expand memory CD8+ clones less than mature ones. Of resting T cell subsets, memory CD8+ had the most alloreactive clonotypes.

The clonotype comes from a human donor in good health. The sequenced material came from naive CD4+ T cells from blood. Sample subset: CD45RA+ naive T cells. V usage is TRBV27 and J usage is TRBJ2-2; 7 positions match TRBD2. The CDR3 here is CASSLRAGVNTGELFF. CDR3 nucleotide sequence: TGTGCCAGCAGTTTAAGGGCGGGGGTGAACACCGGGGAGCTGTTTTTT.